These 10 T cell receptor beta chains were sequenced from one sample in a study of blood T cell repertoires in COVID-19. TCRdb keeps only in-frame clones here, not all; method: immunoSEQ multiplex PCR. Found here are 200,000 to 300,000 clones, approximately 86% of them singletons; the top ten hold around 3.3%. Sequences were obtained from PBMCs or T cells enriched from blood (not recorded which). The receptors originated from a woman between 40 and 50 years old with acute COVID-19.

The chain links TRBV3-1 (or the pseudogene TRBV3-2) to TRBJ2-7; 9 bases map to TRBD1. Germline trimming cut 5 bases from V and 4 bases from J; bases unmatched to any gene: 12. Germline assignment: CDR1 LGHDT and CDR2 YNNKEL (reference sequence). The length of the CDR3 is 16 residues. This CDR3 reads CASSGPWGQGVYEQYF. As DNA, the CDR3 is TGTGCCAGCAGCGGCCCTTGGGGACAGGGAGTATACGAGCAGTACTTC.

The J gene is TRBJ2-1, the V gene TRBV24-1, with 9 bases aligning to TRBD1. CDR3 length: 15 amino acids. Germline V CDR1 and CDR2: KGHDR, SFDVKD. V shed 2 bases and J 8 bases; nucleotides not matched to a gene: 6. The DNA for the CDR3 is TGTGCCACCAGTGATTCCCGGGACAGGGTGGATGAGCAGTTCTTC. This codes for CATSDSRDRVDEQFF.

V usage is TRBV6-1 and J usage is TRBJ1-5; 7 nucleotides align to TRBD1. Looked up from germline, CDR1 is MNHNS and CDR2 is SASEGT. Unmatched junction bases numbered 8, after V lost 0 bases and J lost 6 bases. The CDR3 covers 16 residues. For the CDR3, the DNA is TGTGCCAGCAGTGAAGCGAAAGACAGGGTCGGTCAGCCCCAGCATTTT. Residues: CASSEAKDRVGQPQHF.

The CDR3, as DNA: TGTGCCACCAAGTCGGGAATAAACACCGGGGAGCTGTTTTTT. Translation gives CATKSGINTGELFF. The V gene is TRBV15, the J gene TRBJ2-2; weak D call: TRBD2 (5 bases). Germline V gives CDR1 LNHNV, CDR2 YYDKDF (reference sequence). The CDR3 spans 14 residues. Trimming cost V 7 bases and J 2 bases, with 11 bases left between them.

CDR3 in DNA: TGTGCCAGCAGCTTAGCTGGACAGGGGCTTTACGAGCAGTACTTC. Translated, it gives CASSLAGQGLYEQYF. The J gene is TRBJ2-7, the V gene TRBV7-6, with TRBD1 matching 9 bases. The V gene's germline CDR1 is SGHVS and CDR2 FNYEAQ. The junction had 4 bases not matched to a gene; V was cut back by 0 bases and J by 4 bases. The CDR3 runs to 15 residues.

This chain uses TRBV10-1 with TRBJ2-7; 7 nucleotides align to TRBD2. The CDR3 extends over 16 amino acids. Germline trimming cut 0 bases from V and 2 bases from J; bases unmatched to any gene: 7. The germline V gene has CDR1 WNHNN and CDR2 SYGVQD (reference sequence). CDR3 bases: TGCGCCAGCAGTGAGTCGGCTAGCGGAGGCCCCTACGAGCAGTACTTC. It yields the protein CASSESASGGPYEQYF.

The chain employs TRBV19 and TRBJ2-5, with TRBD2 matching 7 bases. V was pared by 1 base and J by 3 bases, with 8 bases of the junction left unmatched. The CDR3 loop spans 16 amino acids. Germline assignment: CDR1 LNHDA and CDR2 SQIVND (reference sequence). The DNA for the CDR3 is TGTGCCAGTAGTATAGGAACGGGAGGAGGAAAAGAGACCCAGTACTTC. Translated, it gives CASSIGTGGGKETQYF.

This chain links TRBV9 with TRBJ1-2, with D possibly being TRBD1 (5 bases). CDR1 and CDR2 from the germline V gene are SGDLS and YYNGEE. Between the trimmed V and J ends, which lost 3 bases and 4 bases, there was a span of 19 bases. The length of the CDR3 is 16 residues. The CDR3 nucleotides are TGTGCCAGCAGCGCCGACCTTGGGGGGGTCTTCTATGGCTACACCTTC. Translated: CASSADLGGVFYGYTF.

V gene TRBV19 combines with J gene TRBJ2-2, with 16 bases matching TRBD2. V was clipped by 7 bases and J by 7 bases; unmatched bases: 6. This CDR3 is built from 16 residues. From germline, CDR1 is LNHDA and CDR2 SQIVND (reference sequence). In DNA form, the CDR3 reads TGTGCCAGTACCGGGACTAGCGGGAGGGTTGGCGGGGAGCTGTTTTTT. Protein: CASTGTSGRVGGELFF.

The rearrangement links TRBV3-1 (or the pseudogene TRBV3-2) to TRBJ2-3; D is perhaps TRBD2 (6 bases). The germline CDR1 and CDR2 sequences are LGHDT and YNNKEL (reference sequence). This CDR3 has 14 residues. V gave up 4 bases and J gave up 1 base, with 9 bases separating them. CDR3 sequence reads: CASSPGLRTDTQYF. In DNA, the CDR3 is TGTGCCAGCAGCCCGGGACTCCGCACAGATACGCAGTATTTT.